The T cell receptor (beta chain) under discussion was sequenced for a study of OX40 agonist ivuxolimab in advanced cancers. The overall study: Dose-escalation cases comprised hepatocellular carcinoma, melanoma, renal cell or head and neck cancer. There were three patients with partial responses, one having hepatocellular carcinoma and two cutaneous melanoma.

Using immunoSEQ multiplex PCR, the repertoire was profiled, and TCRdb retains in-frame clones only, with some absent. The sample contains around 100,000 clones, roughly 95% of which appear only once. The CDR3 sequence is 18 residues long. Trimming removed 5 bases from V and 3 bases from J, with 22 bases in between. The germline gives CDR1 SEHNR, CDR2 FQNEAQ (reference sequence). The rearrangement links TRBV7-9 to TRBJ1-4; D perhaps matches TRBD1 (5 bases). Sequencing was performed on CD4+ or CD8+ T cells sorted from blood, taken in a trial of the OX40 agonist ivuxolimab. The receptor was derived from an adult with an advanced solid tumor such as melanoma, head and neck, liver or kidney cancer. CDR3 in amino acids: CASSVAIGPGRANEKLFF. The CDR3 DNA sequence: TGTGCCAGCAGCGTCGCTATTGGGCCGGGACGAGCTAATGAAAAACTGTTTTTT.